This TCR beta chain was identified in a study of lymphopenia after photon versus proton radiotherapy. Findings and limits, study-wide: After lymphocyte nadir, photon-treated repertoires showed oligoclonal expansion, especially CD8+ Temra.

Concerning this clone itself: Its antigen is not known.

TCRdb keeps only in-frame clones here, not all; method: immunoSEQ multiplex PCR. The sample holds about 39,000 clones; about 93% are singletons and the top ten take roughly 15%. The sequences come from peripheral blood, collected from a patient treated with photon-based radiotherapy. This receptor was obtained from a man in his sixties with cholangiocarcinoma.

In DNA, the CDR3 is TGTGCCAGCAGGCGGTCTGGGGAGCTGTTTTTT. As protein: CASRRSGELFF. V and J are TRBV28 and TRBJ2-2; D unclear. This CDR3 region has 11 residues. The V end was cut by 6 bases, the J end by 8 bases, with 7 bases between. Germline CDR1 MDHEN, CDR2 SYDVKM.